Below, 30 T cell receptor beta chains from the same sample are listed, as sequenced in a study of T cell repertoires in cytomegalovirus infection. TCRdb re-analysed the reads in MiXCR, keeping a single row per CDR3 protein. The table lists fewer than 550,000 distinct CDR3 sequences, 16% of them singletons, with about 24% in the top ten. Sequences were obtained from CD8+ T cells from PBMCs. The receptor set was obtained from a human donor in good health (CMV status not recorded). Some clones in this sample may be carry-over from other donors' samples.

Regarding this clonotype: Since a much larger clone is just one base distant, this may be a read error. Because it lacks the conserved phenylalanine or tryptophan at the end, this CDR3 is likely a read error. V is TRBV6-6 and J is TRBJ1-2, with TRBD1 as a possible D gene (5 bases). The length of the CDR3 is 14 residues. Germline CDR1 reads MNHNY; CDR2 reads SVGAGI (reference sequence). V dropped 5 bases and J dropped 8 bases, with 18 bases sitting between them. CDR3 coding DNA: TGTGCCAGCAGTGAGGGGCCTCCTTTAAAGGGCTACACCTTA. It encodes CASSEGPPLKGYTL.

This clonotype occurred a few times. CDR3 sequence reads: CASSSGTANEAFF. CDR3 bases: TGTGCCAGCAGTTCCGGGACAGCCAATGAAGCTTTCTTT. The gene calls are TRBV6-5 and TRBJ1-1; 7 positions agree with TRBD1. With V trimmed by 4 bases and J by 7 bases, 6 bases remained unmatched. Germline assignment: CDR1 MNHEY and CDR2 SVGAGI. This CDR3 has 13 amino acids.

The rearrangement joins TRBV5-4 to TRBJ2-1, with a weak D call TRBD2 (6 bases). Germline-derived CDR1 and CDR2 are SGHNT and YYREEE (reference sequence). The CDR3 consists of 16 residues. Trimming cost V 4 bases and J 5 bases, with 19 bases left between them. CDR3 nucleotides: TGTGCCAGCAGCCAACCTCTAGCGAGGAGGGACAATGAGCAGTTCTTC. This codes for CASSQPLARRDNEQFF.

The chain couples TRBV7-6 to TRBJ2-6, with D hard to call. The V and J ends lost 5 bases and 0 bases respectively, with 14 bases between them. The CDR3 runs to 17 residues. CDR1 and CDR2 (germline): SGHVS, FNYEAQ. The CDR3 protein is CASSHGDGFSGANVLTF. CDR3 nucleotide sequence: TGTGCCAGCAGCCACGGAGACGGCTTCTCTGGGGCCAACGTCCTGACTTTC.

This rearrangement joins TRBV14 to TRBJ2-1; D gene unclear. CDR1 SGHDN and CDR2 FVKESK come from the germline V gene. V dropped 1 base and J dropped 0 bases, with 10 bases sitting between them. The CDR3 sequence is 16 residues long. CDR3 bases: TGTGCCAGCAGCCAAGGGCAGGATCGCTCCTACAATGAGCAGTTCTTC. It is translated as CASSQGQDRSYNEQFF. Combining the CDR3 with reference TRBV14 and TRBJ2-1 gives the whole variable domain EAGVTQFPSHSVIEKGQTVTLRCDPISGHDNLYWYRRVMGKEIKFLLHFVKESKQDESGMPNNRFLAERTGGTYSTLKVQPAELEDSGVYFCASSQGQDRSYNEQFFGPGTRLTVL.

The chain carries TRBV19 and TRBJ2-6; D gene uncertain. Trimming cost V 3 bases and J 9 bases, with 18 bases left between them. Germline V gene lookup returns CDR1 LNHDA and CDR2 SQIVND (reference sequence). The CDR3 has 16 amino acids. Here the CDR3 reads CASSILLIHTGNVLTF. The CDR3 region has the DNA TGTGCCAGTAGTATCCTACTCATTCATACGGGCAACGTCCTGACTTTC.

This clonotype was observed a few times. This chain links TRBV27 with TRBJ2-7, with TRBD1 matching over 9 bases. This CDR3 contains 14 residues. Germline V gene sequence: CDR1 MNHEY, CDR2 SMNVEV (reference sequence). V was pared by 4 bases and J by 6 bases, with 7 bases of the junction left unmatched. The CDR3 bases are TGTGCCAGCAGTTCAAGTGGGACAGGGCGCGAGCAGTACTTC. Protein product: CASSSSGTGREQYF.

This clonotype has a handful of counts. The chain has TRBV10-3 and TRBJ1-1; D is possibly TRBD1 (5 bases). CDR3 length: 16 amino acids. The germline CDR1 and CDR2 sequences are ENHRY and SYGVKD. V was shortened by 7 bases and J by 1 base, with 19 bases between the two germline ends. In DNA, the CDR3 is TGTGCCATCAACTCATCCCGGGAGGGACCGAACACTGAAGCTTTCTTT. Translated, it gives CAINSSREGPNTEAFF.

This clonotype has a count of ten or more. The rearrangement links TRBV4-1 to TRBJ2-5, with TRBD2 as a possible D gene (5 bases). The CDR3 spans 15 residues. Germline values: CDR1 MGHRA, CDR2 YSYEKL. Deletions cut 1 base from V and 2 bases from J, with 11 bases between. The CDR3 region has the DNA TGCGCCAGCAGCCAAGCGGGGAATCCTCAAGAGACCCAGTACTTC. It yields the protein CASSQAGNPQETQYF.

This clonotype occurred a few times. The rearrangement joins TRBV19 to TRBJ2-1; 10 nucleotides line up with TRBD2. Trimming cost V 7 bases and J 3 bases; bases outside gene matches: 6. The CDR3 contains 15 residues. Looked up from germline, CDR1 is LNHDA and CDR2 is SQIVND (reference sequence). For the CDR3, the DNA is TGTGCCAGTAAAGAGGAGCGGGGGGGCTACAATGAGCAGTTCTTC. Its translation: CASKEERGGYNEQFF.

This clonotype has at least ten counts. This rearrangement joins TRBV7-6 to TRBJ2-1; the match to TRBD2 covers 10 bases. V lost 5 bases and J lost 2; bases outside the gene matches: 6. Looked up from germline, CDR1 is SGHVS and CDR2 is FNYEAQ. This CDR3 has 16 residues. CDR3 protein: CASSLRTSGPYNEQFF. The DNA for the CDR3 is TGTGCCAGCAGCCTCAGGACTAGCGGTCCCTACAATGAGCAGTTCTTC.

This clonotype was detected many times. The chain joins TRBV7-2 to TRBJ1-5; TRBD1 matches at 9 bases. There are 15 residues in the CDR3. The V gene's germline CDR1 is SGHTA and CDR2 FQGNSA. The junction had 5 bases not matched to a gene; V was cut back by 5 bases and J by 3 bases. For the CDR3, the DNA is TGTGCCAGCAGCCCCGGGGACAGGGCCAATCAGCCCCAGCATTTT. The encoded protein is CASSPGDRANQPQHF.

This rearrangement joins TRBV10-3 to TRBJ1-1; tentatively, D is TRBD1 (6 bases). V was clipped by 0 bases and J by 10 bases, with 21 bases between them. The CDR3 loop spans 16 amino acids. Germline assignment: CDR1 ENHRY and CDR2 SYGVKD. The CDR3 loop is CAISESRQATNTLAFF. CDR3 coding DNA: TGTGCCATCAGTGAGTCCCGACAGGCCACGAACACTTTAGCTTTCTTT.

In this sample, this clonotype turned up many times. J is TRBJ2-1 and V is TRBV7-3, with a weak D call TRBD2 (6 bases). In germline, CDR1 is SGHTA, CDR2 FQGTGA. Between the trimmed V and J ends, which lost 1 base and 7 bases, there was a span of 17 bases. The CDR3 covers 16 residues. The DNA for the CDR3 is TGTGCCAGCAGCTTAAATGGCGGGATATATTCGAATGAGCAGTTCTTC. Its protein is CASSLNGGIYSNEQFF.

This clonotype appeared a single time. The rearrangement joins TRBV9 to TRBJ1-1; D possibly corresponds to TRBD1 (5 bases). The CDR3 is 15 amino acids. Germline-derived CDR1 and CDR2 are SGDLS and YYNGEE. Trimming took 0 bases from V and 3 from J, leaving 12 bases between them. CDR3 amino acids: CASSVGGRGDTEAFF. In DNA, the CDR3 is TGTGCCAGCAGCGTAGGTGGGCGAGGGGACACTGAAGCTTTCTTT.

This clonotype was counted at least ten times. The gene calls are TRBV7-8 and TRBJ2-3, with D perhaps TRBD2 (6 bases). The germline V gene has CDR1 SGHVS and CDR2 FQNEAQ. The CDR3 is made up of 21 amino acids. V lost 6 bases and J 0 bases, leaving 31 bases between the germline ends. The CDR3: CASSEDAQGRLGITSTDTQYF. The CDR3 coding sequence is TGTGCCAGCAGTGAGGACGCCCAGGGACGACTAGGCATTACTAGCACAGATACGCAGTATTTT.

The sample holds many counts of this clonotype. The rearrangement joins TRBV6-1 to TRBJ2-1; TRBD1 matches 9 bases. The CDR3 sequence is 17 residues long. Germline V gene sequence: CDR1 MNHNS, CDR2 SASEGT. J was trimmed by 4 bases and V by 7 bases; bases with no gene match: 14. The CDR3 loop reads CASTPHARDRAYNEQFF. In nucleotides, the CDR3 is TGTGCCAGCACCCCCCACGCCAGGGACAGGGCTTACAATGAGCAGTTCTTC.

This clonotype was recorded many times. The J gene is TRBJ2-1, the V gene TRBV23-1; TRBD2 agrees at 12 bases. TRBV23-1 is filed as an ORF, its function uncertain. V gave up 3 bases and J gave up 3 bases; unmatched junction bases: 12. The CDR3 extends over 19 amino acids. CDR3 nucleotides: TGCGCCAGCAGTCAGTTCCTAGCGGGGGGGGGAAATGACTACAATGAGCAGTTCTTC. As protein: CASSQFLAGGGNDYNEQFF.

The table lists this clonotype with a few counts. The chain combines TRBV12-5 with TRBJ2-7; D uncertain. The CDR3 sequence is 11 residues long. The germline CDR1 and CDR2 sequences are LGHNT and FRNRAP. V shed 3 bases and J shed 6 bases, with 6 bases lying between them. The DNA for the CDR3 is TGTGCTAGTGGTTTCGGGTCCGAGCAGTACTTC. Translation gives CASGFGSEQYF.

This clonotype was recorded a few times. The chain carries TRBV2 and TRBJ1-1, with D unclear. The CDR3 is 11 amino acids. Germline V gives CDR1 SNHLY, CDR2 FYNNEI. The V gene lost 5 bases and the J gene lost 9 bases, with 10 bases spanning the gap. As DNA, the CDR3 is TGTGCCAGCAGTTCACGATTAAAAGCTTTCTTT. This translates into CASSSRLKAFF.

This clonotype has ten or more counts. The chain has TRBV28 and TRBJ2-2, with 7 nucleotides matching TRBD2. In germline, CDR1 is MDHEN, CDR2 SYDVKM. Unmatched junction bases numbered 14, after V lost 10 bases and J lost 6 bases. There are 15 residues in the CDR3. The CDR3 DNA reads TGTGCCACCTGGGAGGGGCTAGCCCTTGCCGGGGAGCTGTTTTTT. The encoded protein is CATWEGLALAGELFF.

The rearrangement uses TRBV5-1 and TRBJ1-2; D is undetermined. The CDR3 sequence is 14 residues long. Trimming cost V 0 bases and J 3 bases, with 9 bases left between them. The germline V gene has CDR1 SGHRS and CDR2 YFSETQ. The CDR3 loop is CASSLAPRDYGYTF. Written as DNA, the CDR3 is TGCGCCAGCAGCTTGGCCCCAAGAGACTATGGCTACACCTTC.

V usage is TRBV2 and J usage is TRBJ2-2; D gene unclear. This CDR3 is built from 13 residues. The V end was cut by 8 bases, the J end by 7 bases, with 14 bases between. Germline lookup yields CDR1 SNHLY and CDR2 FYNNEI. The CDR3 is CASGPYVNGELFF. The CDR3 DNA is TGTGCCAGCGGCCCCTATGTCAACGGGGAGCTGTTTTTT.

This clonotype was counted many times. This rearrangement joins TRBV7-3 to TRBJ2-1; a possible D gene is TRBD2 (6 bases). The CDR3 loop spans 13 amino acids. CDR1 and CDR2 (germline): SGHTA, FQGTGA. V lost 5 bases, J lost 10 bases, and 15 bases lay in between. Here the CDR3 reads CASSTGTGAEQFF. The CDR3 DNA sequence: TGTGCCAGCAGCACGGGGACTGGAGCCGAGCAGTTCTTC.

This clonotype showed up just a few times. The chain couples TRBV11-2 to TRBJ2-5; the D is unclear. Trimming pared 5 bases from V and 4 bases from J, leaving 14 bases between. Germline CDR1 SGHAT, CDR2 FQNNGV. The CDR3 covers 14 residues. CDR3 residues: CASSPFGDGETQYF. The DNA of the CDR3 is TGTGCCAGCAGCCCCTTTGGGGATGGAGAGACCCAGTACTTC.

This clonotype has a handful of counts. The chain joins TRBV12-3 or TRBV12-4 to TRBJ2-5; 8 nucleotides align to TRBD2. The CDR3 length is 17 residues. The J segment lost 5 bases and the V segment lost 2 bases, leaving 13 bases of the junction unmatched. CDR3 sequence (DNA): TGTGCCAGCAGTTTAAGGGGCGGGGGGACCCGGTGGGAGACCCAGTACTTC. Residues: CASSLRGGGTRWETQYF.

The sample holds a few counts of this clonotype. The rearrangement joins TRBV18 to TRBJ2-6; a weak D match, TRBD1 (7 bases). Trimming removed 5 bases from V and 0 bases from J, with 17 bases in between. The germline V gene encodes CDR1 KGHSH and CDR2 LQKENI. This CDR3 has 18 residues. CDR3 DNA: TGTGCCAGCTCATACGCAGGGGGGCCACACTCTGGGGCCAACGTCCTGACTTTC. This translates into CASSYAGGPHSGANVLTF.

This clonotype has just a few counts. The chain employs TRBV9 and TRBJ1-3, with D tentatively TRBD1 (6 bases). CDR1 and CDR2 (germline): SGDLS, YYNGEE. V was trimmed by 4 bases and J by 2 bases, leaving 13 bases between them. The CDR3 length is 15 residues. This chain's CDR3 is CASSPGASAGNTIYF. The CDR3 DNA sequence: TGTGCCAGCAGCCCGGGGGCATCCGCTGGAAACACCATATATTTT. Complete variable domain (other parts from reference TRBV9 and TRBJ1-3): DSGVTQTPKHLITATGQRVTLRCSPRSGDLSVYWYQQSLDQGLQFLIQYYNGEERAKGNILERFSAQQFPDLHSELNLSSLELGDSALYFCASSPGASAGNTIYFGEGSWLTVV.

This clonotype has at least ten counts. The chain combines TRBV12-3 or TRBV12-4 with TRBJ2-4; TRBD1 might be the D (6 bases). The CDR3 loop spans 16 amino acids. V lost 4 bases and J lost 0, with 13 bases in between. The CDR3 DNA sequence: TGTGCCAGCAGTTGGGGGCTGGGTATAGCCAAAAACATTCAGTACTTC. The encoded protein is CASSWGLGIAKNIQYF.

The chain combines TRBV7-9 with TRBJ1-5; 8 bases agree with TRBD1. The germline V gene encodes CDR1 SEHNR and CDR2 FQNEAQ (reference sequence). CDR3 length: 15 amino acids. Germline trimming cut 1 base from V and 7 bases from J; bases unmatched to any gene: 6. CDR3: CASSLEGYRGQPQHF. The CDR3 DNA reads TGTGCCAGCAGCTTAGAGGGGTACAGGGGGCAGCCCCAGCATTTT.